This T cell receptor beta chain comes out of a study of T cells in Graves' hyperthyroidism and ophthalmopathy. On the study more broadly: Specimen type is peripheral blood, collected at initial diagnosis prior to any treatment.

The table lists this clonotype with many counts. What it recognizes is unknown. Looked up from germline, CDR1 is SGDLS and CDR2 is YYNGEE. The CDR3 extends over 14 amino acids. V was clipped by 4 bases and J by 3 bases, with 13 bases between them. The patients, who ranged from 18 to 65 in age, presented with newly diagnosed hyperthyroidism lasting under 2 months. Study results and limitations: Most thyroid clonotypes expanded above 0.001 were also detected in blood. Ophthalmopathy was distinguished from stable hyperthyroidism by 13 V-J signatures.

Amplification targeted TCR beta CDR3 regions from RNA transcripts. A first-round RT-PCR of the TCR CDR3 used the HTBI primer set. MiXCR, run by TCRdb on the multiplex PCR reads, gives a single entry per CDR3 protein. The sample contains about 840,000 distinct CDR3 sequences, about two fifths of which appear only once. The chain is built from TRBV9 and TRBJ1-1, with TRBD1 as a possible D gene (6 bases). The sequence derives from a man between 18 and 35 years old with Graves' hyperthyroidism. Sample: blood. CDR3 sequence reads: CASSSGGADTEAFF. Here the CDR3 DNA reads TGTGCCAGCAGCTCGGGGGGCGCGGACACTGAAGCTTTCTTT.